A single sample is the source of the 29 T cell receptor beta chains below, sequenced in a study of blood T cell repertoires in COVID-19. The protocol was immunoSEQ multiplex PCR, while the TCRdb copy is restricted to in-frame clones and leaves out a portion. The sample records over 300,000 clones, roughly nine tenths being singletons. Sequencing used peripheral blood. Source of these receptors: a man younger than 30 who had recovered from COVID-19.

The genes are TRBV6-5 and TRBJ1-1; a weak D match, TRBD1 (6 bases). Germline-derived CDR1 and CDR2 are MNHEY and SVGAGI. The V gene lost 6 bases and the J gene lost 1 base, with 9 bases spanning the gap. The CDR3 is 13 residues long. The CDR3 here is CASRTGSNTEAFF. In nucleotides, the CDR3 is TGTGCCAGCAGGACAGGTTCGAACACTGAAGCTTTCTTT.

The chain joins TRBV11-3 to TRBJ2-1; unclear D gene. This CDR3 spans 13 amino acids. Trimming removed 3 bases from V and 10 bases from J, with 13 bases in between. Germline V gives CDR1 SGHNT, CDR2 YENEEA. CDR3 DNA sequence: TGTGCCAGCAGCTTCGTACCTCTAGGAGAGCAGTTCTTC. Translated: CASSFVPLGEQFF.

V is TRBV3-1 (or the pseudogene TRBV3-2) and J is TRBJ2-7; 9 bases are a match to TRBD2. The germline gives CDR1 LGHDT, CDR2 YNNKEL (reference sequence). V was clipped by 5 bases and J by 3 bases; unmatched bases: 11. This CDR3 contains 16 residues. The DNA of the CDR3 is TGTGCCAGCAGCGACCTAGCGGGGATAGGGTACTACGAGCAGTACTTC. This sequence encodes CASSDLAGIGYYEQYF.

The CDR3 spells CASSNFDRDRANYGYTF. For the CDR3, the DNA is TGTGCCAGCAGCAATTTTGACAGGGACCGAGCTAACTATGGCTACACCTTC. The chain is built from TRBV7-9 and TRBJ1-2, with 7 bases fitting TRBD1. V lost 5 bases and J lost 0; bases outside the gene matches: 12. This CDR3 has 17 amino acids. Germline CDR1 is SEHNR and CDR2 is FQNEAQ (reference sequence).

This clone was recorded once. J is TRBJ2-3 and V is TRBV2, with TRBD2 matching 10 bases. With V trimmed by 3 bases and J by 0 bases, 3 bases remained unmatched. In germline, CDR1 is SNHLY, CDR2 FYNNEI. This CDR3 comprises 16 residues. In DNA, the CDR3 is TGTGCCAGCAGTGAGCTAGCGGGGGTGAGCACAGATACGCAGTATTTT. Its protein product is CASSELAGVSTDTQYF. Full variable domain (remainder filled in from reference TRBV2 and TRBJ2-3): EPEVTQTPSHQVTQMGQEVILRCVPISNHLYFYWYRQILGQKVEFLVSFYNNEISEKSEIFDDQFSVERPDGSNFTLKIRSTKLEDSAMYFCASSELAGVSTDTQYFGPGTRLTVL.

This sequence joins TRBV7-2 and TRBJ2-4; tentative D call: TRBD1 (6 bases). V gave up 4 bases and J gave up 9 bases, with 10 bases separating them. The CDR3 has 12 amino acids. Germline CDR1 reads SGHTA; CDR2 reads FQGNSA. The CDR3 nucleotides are TGTGCCAGCAGCTCGGGACAAACCATTCAGTACTTC. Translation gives CASSSGQTIQYF. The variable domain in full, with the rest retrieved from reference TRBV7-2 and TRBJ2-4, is GAGVSQSPSNKVTEKGKDVELRCDPISGHTALYWYRQSLGQGLEFLIYFQGNSAPDKSGLPSDRFSAERTGGSVSTLTIQRTQQEDSAVYLCASSSGQTIQYFGAGTRLSVL.

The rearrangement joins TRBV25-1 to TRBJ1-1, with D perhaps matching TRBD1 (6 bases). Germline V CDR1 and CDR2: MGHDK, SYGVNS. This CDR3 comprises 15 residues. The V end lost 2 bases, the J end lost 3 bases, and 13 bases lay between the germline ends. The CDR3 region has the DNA TGTGCCAGCAGTGAAGGGAGGGGGTGGCACACTGAAGCTTTCTTT. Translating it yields CASSEGRGWHTEAFF.

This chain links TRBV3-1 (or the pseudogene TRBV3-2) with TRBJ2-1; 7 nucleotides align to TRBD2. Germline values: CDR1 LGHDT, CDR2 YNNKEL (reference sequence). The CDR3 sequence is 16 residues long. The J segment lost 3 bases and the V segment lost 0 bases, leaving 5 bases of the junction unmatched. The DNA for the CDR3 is TGTGCCAGCAGCCAAGAAGCGGGGAACGTCTACAATGAGCAGTTCTTC. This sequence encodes CASSQEAGNVYNEQFF.

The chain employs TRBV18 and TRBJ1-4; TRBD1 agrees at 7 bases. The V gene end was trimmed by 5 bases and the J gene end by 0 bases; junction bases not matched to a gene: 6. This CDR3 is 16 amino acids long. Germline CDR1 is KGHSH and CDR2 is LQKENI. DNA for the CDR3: TGTGCCAGCTCAGAAACAGGGGCTGCAACTAATGAAAAACTGTTTTTT. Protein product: CASSETGAATNEKLFF.

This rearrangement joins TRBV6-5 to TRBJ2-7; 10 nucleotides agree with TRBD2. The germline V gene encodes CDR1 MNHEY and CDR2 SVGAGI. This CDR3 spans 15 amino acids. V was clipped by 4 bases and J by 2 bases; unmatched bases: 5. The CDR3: CASSSGTSVPYEQYF. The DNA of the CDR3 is TGTGCCAGCAGTTCCGGGACTAGCGTCCCCTACGAGCAGTACTTC.

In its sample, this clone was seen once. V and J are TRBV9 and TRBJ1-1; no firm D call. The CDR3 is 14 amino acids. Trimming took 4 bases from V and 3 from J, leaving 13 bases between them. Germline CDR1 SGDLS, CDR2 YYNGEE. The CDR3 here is CASSLGPADTEAFF. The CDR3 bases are TGTGCCAGCAGCCTGGGCCCAGCGGACACTGAAGCTTTCTTT.

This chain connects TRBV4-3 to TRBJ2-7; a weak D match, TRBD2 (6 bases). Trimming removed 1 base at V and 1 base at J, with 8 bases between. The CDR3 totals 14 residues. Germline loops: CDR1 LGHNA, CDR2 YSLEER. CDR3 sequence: CASSQAAGSYEQYF. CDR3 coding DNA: TGCGCCAGCAGCCAAGCGGCGGGGTCCTACGAGCAGTACTTC.

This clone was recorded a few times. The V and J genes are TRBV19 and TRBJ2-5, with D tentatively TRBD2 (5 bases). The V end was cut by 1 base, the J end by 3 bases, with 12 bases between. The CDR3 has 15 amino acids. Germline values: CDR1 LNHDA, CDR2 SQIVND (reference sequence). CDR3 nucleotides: TGTGCCAGTAGTATAGGGTTGGGAGTGGAAGAGACCCAGTACTTC. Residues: CASSIGLGVEETQYF.

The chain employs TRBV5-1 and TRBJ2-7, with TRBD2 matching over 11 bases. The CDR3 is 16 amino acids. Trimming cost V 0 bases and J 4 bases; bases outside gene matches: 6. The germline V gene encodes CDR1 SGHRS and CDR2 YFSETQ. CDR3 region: CASSLESSGGAYEQYF. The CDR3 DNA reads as TGCGCCAGCAGCTTGGAAAGTAGCGGGGGGGCTTACGAGCAGTACTTC.

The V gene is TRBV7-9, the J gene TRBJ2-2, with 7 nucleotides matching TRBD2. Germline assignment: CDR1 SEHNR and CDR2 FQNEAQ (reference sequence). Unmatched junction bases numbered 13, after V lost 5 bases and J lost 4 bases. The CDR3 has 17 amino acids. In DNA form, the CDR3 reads TGTGCCAGCAGCCCTCGGGCCAGCGGGGCCGGCACCGGGGAGCTGTTTTTT. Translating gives CASSPRASGAGTGELFF.

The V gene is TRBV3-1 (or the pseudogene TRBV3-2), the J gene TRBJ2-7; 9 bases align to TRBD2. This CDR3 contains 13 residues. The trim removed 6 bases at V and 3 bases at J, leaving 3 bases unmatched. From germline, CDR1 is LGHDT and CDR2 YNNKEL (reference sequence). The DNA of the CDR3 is TGTGCCAGCAGGCCTAGCGGGAACTACGAGCAGTACTTC. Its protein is CASRPSGNYEQYF.

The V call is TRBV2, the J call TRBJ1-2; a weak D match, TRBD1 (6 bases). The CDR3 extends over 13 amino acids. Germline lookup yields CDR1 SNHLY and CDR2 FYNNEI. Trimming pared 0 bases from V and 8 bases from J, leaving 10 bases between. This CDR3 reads CASSEAQGGGYTF. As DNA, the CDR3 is TGTGCCAGCAGTGAAGCACAGGGAGGGGGCTACACCTTC.

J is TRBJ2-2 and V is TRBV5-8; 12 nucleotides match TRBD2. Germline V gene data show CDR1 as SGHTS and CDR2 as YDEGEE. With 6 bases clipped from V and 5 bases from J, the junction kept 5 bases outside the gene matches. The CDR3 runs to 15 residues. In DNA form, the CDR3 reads TGTGCCAGCACCCCTGGGACTAGCGGGACCGGGGAGCTGTTTTTT. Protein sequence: CASTPGTSGTGELFF.

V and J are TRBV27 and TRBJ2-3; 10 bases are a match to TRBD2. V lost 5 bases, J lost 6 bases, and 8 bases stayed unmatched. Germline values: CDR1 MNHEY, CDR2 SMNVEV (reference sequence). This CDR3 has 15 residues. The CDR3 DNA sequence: TGTGCCAGCAGTATTCTAGCGGGGGACAGGGATACGCAGTATTTT. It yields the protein CASSILAGDRDTQYF.

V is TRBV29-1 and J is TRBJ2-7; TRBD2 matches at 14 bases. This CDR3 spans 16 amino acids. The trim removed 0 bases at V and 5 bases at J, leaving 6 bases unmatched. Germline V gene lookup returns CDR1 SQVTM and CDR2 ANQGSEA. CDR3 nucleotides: TGCAGCGTTGAAGATTCGGGGACTAGCGGGGGTGACGAGCAGTACTTC. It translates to CSVEDSGTSGGDEQYF.

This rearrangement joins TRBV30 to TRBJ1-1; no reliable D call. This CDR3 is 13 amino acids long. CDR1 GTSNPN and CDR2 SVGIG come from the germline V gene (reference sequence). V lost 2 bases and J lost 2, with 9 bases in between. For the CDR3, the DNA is TGTGCCTGGAGTCCCGGGAGAAACACTGAAGCTTTCTTT. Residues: CAWSPGRNTEAFF.

CDR3 region: CASSTPGVANYGYTF. The DNA of the CDR3 is TGTGCCAGTAGTACCCCAGGGGTTGCTAACTATGGCTACACCTTC. The chain uses TRBV19 and TRBJ1-2, with a weak D call TRBD1 (6 bases). The V and J ends lost 4 bases and 0 bases respectively, with 12 bases between them. Germline CDR1 and CDR2: LNHDA and SQIVND (reference sequence). The CDR3 loop spans 15 amino acids.

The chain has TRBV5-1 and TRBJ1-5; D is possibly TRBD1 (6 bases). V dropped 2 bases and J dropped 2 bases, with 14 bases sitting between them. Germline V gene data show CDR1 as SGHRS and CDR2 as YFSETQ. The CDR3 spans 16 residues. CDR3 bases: TGCGCCAGCAGCTTAACCCCAGGGGACGGCAATCAGCCCCAGCATTTT. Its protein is CASSLTPGDGNQPQHF.

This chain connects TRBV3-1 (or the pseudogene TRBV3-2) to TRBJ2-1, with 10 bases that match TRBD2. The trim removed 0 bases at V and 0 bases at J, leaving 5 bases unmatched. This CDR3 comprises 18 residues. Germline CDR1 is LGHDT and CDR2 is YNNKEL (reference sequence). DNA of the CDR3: TGTGCCAGCAGCCAAGATTTTCCTAGCGGGAGCTCCTACAATGAGCAGTTCTTC. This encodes CASSQDFPSGSSYNEQFF.

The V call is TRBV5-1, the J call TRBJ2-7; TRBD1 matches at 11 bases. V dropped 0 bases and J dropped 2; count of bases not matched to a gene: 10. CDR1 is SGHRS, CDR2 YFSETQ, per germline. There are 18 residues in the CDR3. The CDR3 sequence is CASSLAFEPGQGAYEQYF. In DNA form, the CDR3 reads TGCGCCAGCAGCTTGGCCTTTGAGCCGGGACAGGGGGCCTACGAGCAGTACTTC.

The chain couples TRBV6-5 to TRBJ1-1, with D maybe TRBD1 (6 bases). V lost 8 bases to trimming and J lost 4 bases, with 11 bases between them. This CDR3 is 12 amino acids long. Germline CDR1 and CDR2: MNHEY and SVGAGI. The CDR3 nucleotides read TGTGCCAGCGGGGGCATAGGCACTGAAGCTTTCTTT. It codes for CASGGIGTEAFF.

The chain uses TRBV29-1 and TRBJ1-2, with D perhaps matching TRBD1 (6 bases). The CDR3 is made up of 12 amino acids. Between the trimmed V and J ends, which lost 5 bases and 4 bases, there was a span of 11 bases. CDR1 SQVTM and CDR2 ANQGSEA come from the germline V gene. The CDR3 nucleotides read TGCAGCGTTAAGGGGGTTCCCTATGGCTACACCTTC. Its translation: CSVKGVPYGYTF.

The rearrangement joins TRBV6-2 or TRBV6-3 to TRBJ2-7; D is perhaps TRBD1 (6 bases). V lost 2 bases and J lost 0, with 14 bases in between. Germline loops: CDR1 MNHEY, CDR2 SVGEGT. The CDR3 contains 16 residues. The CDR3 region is CASSYRSQGFSYEQYF. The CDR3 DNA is TGTGCCAGCAGTTACAGGAGTCAGGGGTTCTCCTACGAGCAGTACTTC.

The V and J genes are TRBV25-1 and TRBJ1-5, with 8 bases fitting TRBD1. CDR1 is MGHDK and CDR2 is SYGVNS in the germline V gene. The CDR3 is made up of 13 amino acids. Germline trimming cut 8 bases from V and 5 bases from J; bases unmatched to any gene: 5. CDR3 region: CASGQGGDQPQHF. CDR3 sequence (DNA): TGTGCCAGCGGACAGGGCGGGGATCAGCCCCAGCATTTT.